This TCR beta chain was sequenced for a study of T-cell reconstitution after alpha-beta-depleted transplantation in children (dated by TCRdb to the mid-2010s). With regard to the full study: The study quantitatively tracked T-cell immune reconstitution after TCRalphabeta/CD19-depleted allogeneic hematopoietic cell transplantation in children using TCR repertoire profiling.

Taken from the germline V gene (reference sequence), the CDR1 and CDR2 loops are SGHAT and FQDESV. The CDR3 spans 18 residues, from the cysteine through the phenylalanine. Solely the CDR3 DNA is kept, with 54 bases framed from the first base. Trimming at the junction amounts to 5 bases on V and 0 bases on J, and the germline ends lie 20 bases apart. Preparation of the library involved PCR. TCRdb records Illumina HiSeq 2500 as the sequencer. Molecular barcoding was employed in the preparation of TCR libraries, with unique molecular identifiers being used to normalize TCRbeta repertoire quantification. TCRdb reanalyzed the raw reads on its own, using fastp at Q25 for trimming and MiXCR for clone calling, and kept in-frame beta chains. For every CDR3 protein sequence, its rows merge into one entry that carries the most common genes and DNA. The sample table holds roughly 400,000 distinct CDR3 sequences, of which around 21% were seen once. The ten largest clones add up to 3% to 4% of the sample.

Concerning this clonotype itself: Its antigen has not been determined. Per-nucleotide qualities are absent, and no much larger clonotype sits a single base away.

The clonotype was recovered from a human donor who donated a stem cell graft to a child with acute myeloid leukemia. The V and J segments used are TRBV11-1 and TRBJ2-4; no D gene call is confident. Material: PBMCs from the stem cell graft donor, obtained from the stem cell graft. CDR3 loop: CASSPTWTALLAKNIQYF. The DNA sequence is TGTGCCAGCAGCCCAACATGGACGGCCCTACTAGCCAAAAACATTCAGTACTTC. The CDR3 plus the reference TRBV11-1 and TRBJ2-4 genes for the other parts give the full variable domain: EAEVAQSPRYKITEKSQAVAFWCDPISGHATLYWYRQILGQGPELLVQFQDESVVDDSQLPKDRFSAERLKGVDSTLKIQPAELGDSAMYLCASSPTWTALLAKNIQYFGAGTRLSVL.